This entry features one T cell receptor (beta chain) sequence. Trimming removed 6 bases at V and 4 bases at J, with 15 bases between. Germline values: CDR1 MNHEY, CDR2 SVGAGI. This CDR3 has 14 amino acids. The sample comes from a study of blood T cell repertoires in COVID-19. In the study overall: Sites in the United States, Italy and Spain provided acute and convalescent COVID-19 samples.

Enrolment of Seattle patients took place during active infection, and they were followed longitudinally. Method: immunoSEQ multiplex PCR; TCRdb's copy keeps in-frame clones and lacks some. The sample consists of approximately 300,000 clones, around 85% of them appearing once. Sequenced sample: peripheral blood. The chain employs TRBV6-5 and TRBJ1-2; D ambiguous. The source is a human donor with COVID-19, enrolled during active disease. The donor label of this sample is uncertain. The CDR3 loop is CASRPGSVPYGYTF. The CDR3 region has the DNA TGTGCCAGCAGACCTGGAAGCGTTCCCTATGGCTACACCTTC.